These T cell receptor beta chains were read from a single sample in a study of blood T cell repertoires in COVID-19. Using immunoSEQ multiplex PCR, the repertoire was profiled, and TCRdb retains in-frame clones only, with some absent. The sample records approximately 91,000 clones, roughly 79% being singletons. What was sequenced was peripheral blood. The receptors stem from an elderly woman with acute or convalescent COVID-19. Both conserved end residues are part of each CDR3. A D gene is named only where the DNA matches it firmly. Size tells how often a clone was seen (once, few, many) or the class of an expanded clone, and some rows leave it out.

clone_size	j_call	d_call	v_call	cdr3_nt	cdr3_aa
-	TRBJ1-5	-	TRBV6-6	TGTGCCAGCGGTTTAGGGGATCAGCCCCAGCATTTT	CASGLGDQPQHF
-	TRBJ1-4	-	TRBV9	TGTGCCAGCAGCGTAGTAGGGCCCGGGGGGCGAGGTGAAAAACTGTTTTTT	CASSVVGPGGRGEKLFF
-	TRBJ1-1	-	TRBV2	TGTGCCAGCAGTGAAGAGGCAGGCCTCACTGAAGCTTTCTTT	CASSEEAGLTEAFF
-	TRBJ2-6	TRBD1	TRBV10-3	TGTGCCATCAGTGACCGACAGGGGGTAGGGGCCAACGTCCTGACTTTC	CAISDRQGVGANVLTF
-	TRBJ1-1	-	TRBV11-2	TGTGCCAGCAGCTCCCCGAGGGACACTGAAGCTTTCTTT	CASSSPRDTEAFF
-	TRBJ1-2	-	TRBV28	TGTGCCAGCAGTTCAGCTCAGGACTATGGCTACACCTTC	CASSSAQDYGYTF
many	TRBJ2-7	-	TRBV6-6	TGTGCCAGCAACTACCGGGACAAAGTCGAGCAGTACTTC	CASNYRDKVEQYF
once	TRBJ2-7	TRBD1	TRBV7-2	TGTGCCAGCAGCTTAGCATCCGGGACAGGGCGCGAGCAGTACTTC	CASSLASGTGREQYF
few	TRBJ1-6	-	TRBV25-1	TGTGCCAGCAGTGAAAGGGGTGGATCACCCCTCCACTTT	CASSERGGSPLHF
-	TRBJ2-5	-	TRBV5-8	TGTGCCAGCAGCTTCTTGGGCGGACAGCGACAAGAGACCCAGTACTTC	CASSFLGGQRQETQYF
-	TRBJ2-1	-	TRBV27	TGTGCCAGTCAGATGTACAATGAGCAGTTCTTC	CASQMYNEQFF
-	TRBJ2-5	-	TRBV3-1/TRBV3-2	TGTGCCAGCAGCCAAGGGCAGGGAGAGACCCAGTACTTC	CASSQGQGETQYF
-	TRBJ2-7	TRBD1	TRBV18	TGTGCCAGCTCAAGCCAGGGGGATGCCTACGAGCAGTACTTC	CASSSQGDAYEQYF
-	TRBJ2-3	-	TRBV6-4	TGTGCCAGCAGTGACTCATCTGGGAGGCCCGATACGCAGTATTTT	CASSDSSGRPDTQYF
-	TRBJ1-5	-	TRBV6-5	TGTGCCAGCAGTCAACAGCTCCAGGGGCAGCCCCAGCATTTT	CASSQQLQGQPQHF
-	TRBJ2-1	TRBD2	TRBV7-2	TGTGCCAGCAGCTTAGTCGGGGGGGCCTACAATGAGCAGTTCTTC	CASSLVGGAYNEQFF
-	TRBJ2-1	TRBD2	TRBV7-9	TGTGCCAGCAGCCCTTCGGGGGGGCCCCACAATGAGCAGTTCTTC	CASSPSGGPHNEQFF
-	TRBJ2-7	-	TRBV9	TGTGCCAGCAGCTCGAAGACAGGTGGGATACAGTACTTC	CASSSKTGGIQYF
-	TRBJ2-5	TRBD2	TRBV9	TGTGCCAGCAGCCTCGGGACTAGCGGGGGGAGGGCCCAAGAGACCCAGTACTTC	CASSLGTSGGRAQETQYF
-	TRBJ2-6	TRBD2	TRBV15	TGTGCCACCAGCTCCCCTCTCGGCCGGGGGGTGCGAGGGGCCAACGTCCTGACTTTC	CATSSPLGRGVRGANVLTF
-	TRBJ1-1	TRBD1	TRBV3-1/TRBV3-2	TGTGCCAGCAGCCAAGATTGGGGGACAGGGGTCACTGAAGCTTTCTTT	CASSQDWGTGVTEAFF
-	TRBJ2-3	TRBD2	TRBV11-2	TGTGCCAGCAGCGTCCGTAGGACTAGCGGTTACCCTAGCACAGATACGCAGTATTTT	CASSVRRTSGYPSTDTQYF
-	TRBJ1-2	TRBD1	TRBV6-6	TGTGCCAGCAGTCGCGGACAGGTTAATATTAACTATGGCTACACCTTC	CASSRGQVNINYGYTF
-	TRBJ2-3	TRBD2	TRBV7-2	TGTGCCAGCAGTCTCCAGCGGGGATCCACAGATACGCAGTATTTT	CASSLQRGSTDTQYF
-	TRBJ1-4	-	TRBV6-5	TGTGCCAGCAGTTACTGGGGGCGTCAGGCTAATGAAAAACTGTTTTTT	CASSYWGRQANEKLFF
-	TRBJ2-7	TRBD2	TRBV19	TGTGCCAGTAGTATGACAGGACTAGCGTCCGCCTACGAGCAGTACTTC	CASSMTGLASAYEQYF
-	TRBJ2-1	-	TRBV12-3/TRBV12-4	TGTGCCAGCAGGCAAGGACAGTACAATGAGCAGTTCTTC	CASRQGQYNEQFF
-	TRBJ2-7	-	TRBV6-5	TGTGCCAGCAGTTACATGAGGTCTTCCTACGAGCAGTACTTC	CASSYMRSSYEQYF
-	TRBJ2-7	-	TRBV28	TGTGCCAGCAGTTCGGATGGAAGGCGGGAGCAGTACTTC	CASSSDGRREQYF
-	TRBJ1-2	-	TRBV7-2	TGTGCCAGCAGCGTAGGGGGGCGCGGCTATGGCTACACCTTC	CASSVGGRGYGYTF
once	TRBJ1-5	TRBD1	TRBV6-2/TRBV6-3	TGTGCCAGCAGTAACCTCGGGACAGGTCCTGAACCCCAGCATTTT	CASSNLGTGPEPQHF
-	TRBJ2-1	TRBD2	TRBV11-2	TGTGCCAGCAGCTTGGATCTCAAGACTAGCGGCCCCTACAATGAGCAGTTCTTC	CASSLDLKTSGPYNEQFF
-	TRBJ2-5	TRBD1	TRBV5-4	TGTGCCAGCAGCTCGACAGGGGTGGCGACCCAGTACTTC	CASSSTGVATQYF
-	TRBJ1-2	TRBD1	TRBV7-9	TGTGCCAGCAGCTTAACCCAGGGGGCGACCACCTTC	CASSLTQGATTF
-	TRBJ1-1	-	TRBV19	TGTGCCACCGGAGGAGGGTGGGGGAACACTGAAGCTTTCTTT	CATGGGWGNTEAFF
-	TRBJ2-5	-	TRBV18	TGTGCCAGCTCACCGCCGGAGGGCCAAGAGACCCAGTACTTC	CASSPPEGQETQYF